These T cell receptor beta chains were read from a single sample in a study of T cells in localized non-small cell lung cancer. Only in-frame clones appear in the TCRdb table, and some are missing; sequencing was by immunoSEQ multiplex PCR. Of 100,000 to 150,000 clones listed, roughly 90% were seen once; the top ten hold around 1.5%. The material sequenced was peripheral blood, taken before any cancer treatment. These receptors were taken from a female donor older than 55 with stage I lung adenocarcinoma. The CDR3 runs from the conserved cysteine through the conserved F or W. A D gene is named only where the DNA matches it firmly. Where a row states a size, it is once, few, many or the class of an expanded clone; other rows omit it.

TRBD2 TRBJ2-3 TRBV5-1 . CASSHSGSSDTQYF TGCGCCAGCAGCCATAGCGGGAGCTCAGATACGCAGTATTTT
. TRBJ2-7 TRBV6-6 . CASSFFDEQYF TGTGCCAGCAGTTTCTTCGACGAGCAGTACTTC
. TRBJ2-7 TRBV29-1 . CSVEDGRGREQYF TGCAGCGTTGAAGATGGCAGGGGAAGGGAGCAGTACTTC
. TRBJ1-5 TRBV4-1 few CASSQVLGQPQHF TGCGCCAGCAGCCAAGTTCTTGGTCAGCCCCAGCATTTT
. TRBJ2-1 TRBV6-6 . CASRVDSSIYNEQFF TGTGCCAGCAGGGTCGACAGCTCAATTTACAATGAGCAGTTCTTC
TRBD1 TRBJ1-1 TRBV9 . CASSAGNRGDTEAFF TGTGCCAGCAGCGCCGGAAACAGGGGGGACACTGAAGCTTTCTTT
. TRBJ1-2 TRBV5-4 . CASSLVRGGSKGGYTF TGTGCCAGCAGCTTGGTCCGCGGAGGGTCTAAGGGTGGCTACACCTTC
TRBD2 TRBJ2-7 TRBV28 . CASSFGGRRGGEQYF TGTGCCAGCAGTTTTGGCGGGAGACGTGGGGGCGAGCAGTACTTC
TRBD1 TRBJ2-5 TRBV19 once CASSIVGQGARETQYF TGTGCCAGTAGTATAGTGGGACAGGGGGCGCGGGAGACCCAGTACTTC
TRBD1 TRBJ2-1 TRBV7-9 . CASSLGQGEIDEQFF TGTGCCAGCAGCTTGGGTCAGGGGGAAATAGATGAGCAGTTCTTC